These T cell receptor beta chains were read from a single sample in a study of T cell responses to AZD1222 COVID-19 vaccine. Repertoires were generated with immunoSEQ multiplex PCR, while TCRdb's copy carries only in-frame clones and drops some. The sample lists roughly 100,000 clones; 70% to 90% were seen once. The sample was peripheral blood, taken on day 0 of AZD1222 vaccination. The origin of the receptors is an adult in good health. CDR3s include the opening cysteine and the closing phenylalanine or tryptophan. D genes are given only for firm matches. Clone size is given for some rows only: seen once, a few or many times, or a class if the clone is expanded.

J gene: TRBJ1-6
D gene: -
V gene: TRBV6-1
clone size: once
CDR3 length: 15
CDR3 DNA: TGTGCCAGCAGTGAGACAGGCCCCAATAATTCACCCCTCCACTTT
CDR3 protein: CASSETGPNNSPLHF

J gene: TRBJ1-5
D gene: TRBD1
V gene: TRBV4-2
clone size: -
CDR3 length: 15
CDR3 DNA: TGTGCCAGCAGCCCGTGGACAGGGAGAAATCAGCCCCAGCATTTT
CDR3 protein: CASSPWTGRNQPQHF

J gene: TRBJ2-4
D gene: -
V gene: TRBV19
clone size: few
CDR3 length: 13
CDR3 DNA: TGTGCCAGTAGCAGCAAGGGGGTTAACATTCAGTACTTC
CDR3 protein: CASSSKGVNIQYF

J gene: TRBJ1-1
D gene: -
V gene: TRBV28
clone size: -
CDR3 length: 14
CDR3 DNA: TGTGCCAGCAGTTTGGCTTCAAAGAACACTGAAGCTTTCTTT
CDR3 protein: CASSLASKNTEAFF

J gene: TRBJ1-5
D gene: -
V gene: TRBV2
clone size: -
CDR3 length: 13
CDR3 DNA: TGTGCCAGCAATTACAGGGAAAATCAGCCCCAGCATTTT
CDR3 protein: CASNYRENQPQHF

J gene: TRBJ2-7
D gene: -
V gene: TRBV7-2
clone size: -
CDR3 length: 15
CDR3 DNA: TGTGCCAGCAGCTTTAGGAGGGAGGCCCCGTACGAGCAGTACTTC
CDR3 protein: CASSFRREAPYEQYF

J gene: TRBJ2-7
D gene: TRBD2
V gene: TRBV28
clone size: -
CDR3 length: 14
CDR3 DNA: TGTGCCAGCAGTTTTAGCGGGAGGGCTTACGAGCAGTACTTC
CDR3 protein: CASSFSGRAYEQYF

J gene: TRBJ2-7
D gene: -
V gene: TRBV30
clone size: -
CDR3 length: 14
CDR3 DNA: TGTGCCTGGAGTATTAACAGGGATCCAGGGGAGCAGTACTTC
CDR3 protein: CAWSINRDPGEQYF

J gene: TRBJ1-5
D gene: TRBD1
V gene: TRBV7-8
clone size: -
CDR3 length: 14
CDR3 DNA: TGTGCCAGCAGCTCCGACAGGGGAGGGCAGCCCCAGCATTTT
CDR3 protein: CASSSDRGGQPQHF

J gene: TRBJ2-5
D gene: TRBD1
V gene: TRBV9
clone size: -
CDR3 length: 15
CDR3 DNA: TGTGCCAGCAGCGTAGGGGACAGTGGGCCGGAGACCCAGTACTTC
CDR3 protein: CASSVGDSGPETQYF

J gene: TRBJ1-5
D gene: TRBD1
V gene: TRBV19
clone size: -
CDR3 length: 14
CDR3 DNA: TGTGCCAGTAGTACAGGGGGAGGCAATCAGCCCCAGCATTTT
CDR3 protein: CASSTGGGNQPQHF

J gene: TRBJ2-2
D gene: TRBD2
V gene: TRBV27
clone size: -
CDR3 length: 16
CDR3 DNA: TGTGCCAGCACCGAGAGGACTAGCGGACTCACCGGGGAGCTGTTTTTT
CDR3 protein: CASTERTSGLTGELFF

J gene: TRBJ2-1
D gene: TRBD1
V gene: TRBV27
clone size: -
CDR3 length: 15
CDR3 DNA: TGTGCCAGCAGTCCTAGGGGACAGGGCCCCAATGAGCAGTTCTTC
CDR3 protein: CASSPRGQGPNEQFF

J gene: TRBJ2-2
D gene: TRBD1
V gene: TRBV5-1
clone size: -
CDR3 length: 13
CDR3 DNA: TGCGCCAGCAGCTGGGACAGGGGCGGGGAGCTGTTTTTT
CDR3 protein: CASSWDRGGELFF

J gene: TRBJ1-6
D gene: -
V gene: TRBV6-1
clone size: -
CDR3 length: 15
CDR3 DNA: TGTGCCAGCAGTGAGACCGGGACCTCGGGGTCACCCCTCCACTTT
CDR3 protein: CASSETGTSGSPLHF

J gene: TRBJ1-3
D gene: -
V gene: TRBV5-6
clone size: -
CDR3 length: 15
CDR3 DNA: TGTGCCAGCAGCTTGGGGATACAAACTGGAAACACCATATATTTT
CDR3 protein: CASSLGIQTGNTIYF

J gene: TRBJ2-1
D gene: -
V gene: TRBV5-1
clone size: -
CDR3 length: 16
CDR3 DNA: TGCGCCAGCAGCCCGCAGGTGGGGAGCTCCTACAATGAGCAGTTCTTC
CDR3 protein: CASSPQVGSSYNEQFF

J gene: TRBJ2-4
D gene: TRBD2
V gene: TRBV27
clone size: -
CDR3 length: 13
CDR3 DNA: TGTGCCAGCAGCTCCGGACTAGCGGGTATTCAGTACTTC
CDR3 protein: CASSSGLAGIQYF

J gene: TRBJ2-7
D gene: -
V gene: TRBV5-1
clone size: -
CDR3 length: 14
CDR3 DNA: TGCGCCAGCAGCTTGGCACAGGGAGTCCACGAGCAGTACTTC
CDR3 protein: CASSLAQGVHEQYF

J gene: TRBJ2-3
D gene: TRBD2
V gene: TRBV4-3
clone size: -
CDR3 length: 15
CDR3 DNA: TGCGCCAGCAGCCCTATAGCGGGGCTGACAGATACGCAGTATTTT
CDR3 protein: CASSPIAGLTDTQYF

J gene: TRBJ2-2
D gene: -
V gene: TRBV4-2
clone size: -
CDR3 length: 17
CDR3 DNA: TGTGCCAGCAGCCAAGGGTTGCAGACTATGAACACCGGGGAGCTGTTTTTT
CDR3 protein: CASSQGLQTMNTGELFF

J gene: TRBJ2-6
D gene: -
V gene: TRBV10-3
clone size: -
CDR3 length: 16
CDR3 DNA: TGTGCCATCAGTGAGTCCGGCGGCTCTGGGGCCAACGTCCTGACTTTC
CDR3 protein: CAISESGGSGANVLTF

J gene: TRBJ2-5
D gene: -
V gene: TRBV7-9
clone size: -
CDR3 length: 12
CDR3 DNA: TGTGCCAGCAGCTTAAGTCCAGAGACCCAGTACTTC
CDR3 protein: CASSLSPETQYF

J gene: TRBJ2-2
D gene: -
V gene: TRBV19
clone size: -
CDR3 length: 14
CDR3 DNA: TGTGCCAGTAGTCTAGCCTATAACACCGGGGAGCTGTTTTTT
CDR3 protein: CASSLAYNTGELFF

J gene: TRBJ2-1
D gene: -
V gene: TRBV11-2
clone size: -
CDR3 length: 12
CDR3 DNA: TGTGCCAGCAGCTCCATTGAAGGTGAGCAGTTCTTC
CDR3 protein: CASSSIEGEQFF

J gene: TRBJ1-4
D gene: TRBD1
V gene: TRBV7-8
clone size: -
CDR3 length: 15
CDR3 DNA: TGTGCCAGCAGCCCGCGGACAGGGAATAATGAAAAACTGTTTTTT
CDR3 protein: CASSPRTGNNEKLFF

J gene: TRBJ2-1
D gene: TRBD2
V gene: TRBV9
clone size: -
CDR3 length: 15
CDR3 DNA: TGTGCCAGCAGCGTAGGACTAGCGGGCGTCGGTGAGCAGTTCTTC
CDR3 protein: CASSVGLAGVGEQFF

J gene: TRBJ2-5
D gene: -
V gene: TRBV7-2
clone size: -
CDR3 length: 15
CDR3 DNA: TGTGCCAGCAGCTGGGGTCGGTCGATTCGGGGGACCCAGTACTTC
CDR3 protein: CASSWGRSIRGTQYF

J gene: TRBJ1-2
D gene: -
V gene: TRBV7-9
clone size: -
CDR3 length: 16
CDR3 DNA: TGTGCCAGCAGCCCCCCCCGGATGGGGACGGCGCGAGGCTACACCTTC
CDR3 protein: CASSPPRMGTARGYTF

J gene: TRBJ2-7
D gene: -
V gene: TRBV5-1
clone size: -
CDR3 length: 12
CDR3 DNA: TGCGCCAGCGCCTACCGCTCCTACGAGCAGTACTTC
CDR3 protein: CASAYRSYEQYF

J gene: TRBJ2-7
D gene: -
V gene: TRBV9
clone size: -
CDR3 length: 14
CDR3 DNA: TGTGCCAGCAGCGTAGGAGGAAGCTCCTACGAGCAGTACTTC
CDR3 protein: CASSVGGSSYEQYF

J gene: TRBJ1-5
D gene: -
V gene: TRBV4-1
clone size: -
CDR3 length: 17
CDR3 DNA: TGCGCCAGCAGCCAAGTGACCGGGAGATATAGCAATCAGCCCCAGCATTTT
CDR3 protein: CASSQVTGRYSNQPQHF

J gene: TRBJ1-5
D gene: -
V gene: TRBV28
clone size: -
CDR3 length: 14
CDR3 DNA: TGTGCCAGCAGTTCCGTGGGGGCAGGGCAGCCCCAGCATTTT
CDR3 protein: CASSSVGAGQPQHF

J gene: TRBJ1-1
D gene: TRBD1
V gene: TRBV2
clone size: -
CDR3 length: 13
CDR3 DNA: TGTGCCAGCATGGGACAGCCGAACACTGAAGCTTTCTTT
CDR3 protein: CASMGQPNTEAFF

J gene: TRBJ2-7
D gene: TRBD1
V gene: TRBV7-9
clone size: -
CDR3 length: 16
CDR3 DNA: TGTGCCAGCAGCCCAGGGGGGACAGGGTTAGCCTACGAGCAGTACTTC
CDR3 protein: CASSPGGTGLAYEQYF

J gene: TRBJ1-5
D gene: TRBD1
V gene: TRBV24-1
clone size: -
CDR3 length: 16
CDR3 DNA: TGTGCCACCAGTGATACAGGGGCGATGGGTAATCAGCCCCAGCATTTT
CDR3 protein: CATSDTGAMGNQPQHF

J gene: TRBJ1-2
D gene: -
V gene: TRBV9
clone size: -
CDR3 length: 15
CDR3 DNA: TGTGCCAGCAGCGTAGCTGGAGGGACCGAGGTTGGCTACACCTTC
CDR3 protein: CASSVAGGTEVGYTF

J gene: TRBJ1-1
D gene: TRBD1
V gene: TRBV30
clone size: -
CDR3 length: 13
CDR3 DNA: TGTGCCTGGAAGAGGGACAGGGGCACTGAAGCTTTCTTT
CDR3 protein: CAWKRDRGTEAFF

J gene: TRBJ2-2
D gene: TRBD1
V gene: TRBV12-5
clone size: -
CDR3 length: 15
CDR3 DNA: TGTGCTAGTGGTCCGGGACAGGGTTCCACCGGGGAGCTGTTTTTT
CDR3 protein: CASGPGQGSTGELFF

J gene: TRBJ2-2
D gene: -
V gene: TRBV2
clone size: -
CDR3 length: 12
CDR3 DNA: TGTGCCAGCAGTGCGGGTACCGGGGAGCTGTTTTTT
CDR3 protein: CASSAGTGELFF

J gene: TRBJ1-5
D gene: -
V gene: TRBV27
clone size: -
CDR3 length: 15
CDR3 DNA: TGTGCCAGCAGACCAACCCGCACCGGGGCCCAGCCCCAGCATTTT
CDR3 protein: CASRPTRTGAQPQHF

J gene: TRBJ2-1
D gene: -
V gene: TRBV4-3
clone size: -
CDR3 length: 16
CDR3 DNA: TGCGCCAGCAGCCAAGAGGCGGAAGGAGCCTACAATGAGCAGTTCTTC
CDR3 protein: CASSQEAEGAYNEQFF

J gene: TRBJ2-7
D gene: -
V gene: TRBV14
clone size: -
CDR3 length: 13
CDR3 DNA: TGTGCCAGCAGTTGGGCCACGACCTACGAGCAGTACTTC
CDR3 protein: CASSWATTYEQYF

J gene: TRBJ2-6
D gene: -
V gene: TRBV9
clone size: -
CDR3 length: 14
CDR3 DNA: TGTGCCAGCAGCCTAGACTTTGGGGCCAACGTCCTGACTTTC
CDR3 protein: CASSLDFGANVLTF

J gene: TRBJ1-2
D gene: -
V gene: TRBV28
clone size: -
CDR3 length: 11
CDR3 DNA: TGTGCCAGCAGCTGGGGTAGAGGCTACACCTTC
CDR3 protein: CASSWGRGYTF

J gene: TRBJ1-1
D gene: -
V gene: TRBV29-1
clone size: -
CDR3 length: 13
CDR3 DNA: TGCAGCGCCGCGCCGGCCCAGGGGACTGAAGCTTTCTTT
CDR3 protein: CSAAPAQGTEAFF

J gene: TRBJ2-2
D gene: -
V gene: TRBV5-1
clone size: -
CDR3 length: 15
CDR3 DNA: TGCGCCAGCGGACTCGGGGGTCTTAACACCGGGGAGCTGTTTTTT
CDR3 protein: CASGLGGLNTGELFF

J gene: TRBJ1-5
D gene: TRBD1
V gene: TRBV4-3
clone size: -
CDR3 length: 15
CDR3 DNA: TGCGCCAGCAGCCCGCAACAGGGGACCAATCAGCCCCAGCATTTT
CDR3 protein: CASSPQQGTNQPQHF

J gene: TRBJ2-7
D gene: -
V gene: TRBV6-1
clone size: -
CDR3 length: 15
CDR3 DNA: TGTGCCAGCAGTGAAGCCCCCGGGGGTCCCTACGAGCAGTACTTC
CDR3 protein: CASSEAPGGPYEQYF

J gene: TRBJ1-1
D gene: TRBD1
V gene: TRBV10-3
clone size: -
CDR3 length: 15
CDR3 DNA: TGTGCCATCAGCCTAAGACAGGGGGCGAGCACTGAAGCTTTCTTT
CDR3 protein: CAISLRQGASTEAFF

J gene: TRBJ2-1
D gene: -
V gene: TRBV11-3
clone size: -
CDR3 length: 18
CDR3 DNA: TGTGCCAGCAGCTTCAGGGCCTCTGGACTAGGGGGTAAGGATGAGCAGTTCTTC
CDR3 protein: CASSFRASGLGGKDEQFF

J gene: TRBJ2-5
D gene: -
V gene: TRBV7-8
clone size: -
CDR3 length: 13
CDR3 DNA: TGTGCCAGCAGGCCGACTAGAGGAGAGACCCAGTACTTC
CDR3 protein: CASRPTRGETQYF

J gene: TRBJ2-5
D gene: -
V gene: TRBV5-1
clone size: -
CDR3 length: 15
CDR3 DNA: TGCGCCAGCAGCTTGGCCGGGCGGGTACAAGAGACCCAGTACTTC
CDR3 protein: CASSLAGRVQETQYF

J gene: TRBJ2-1
D gene: TRBD2
V gene: TRBV24-1
clone size: -
CDR3 length: 16
CDR3 DNA: TGTGCCACCAGTGACCTAGGACTAGCGGGGGGCAATGAGCAGTTCTTC
CDR3 protein: CATSDLGLAGGNEQFF

J gene: TRBJ1-5
D gene: -
V gene: TRBV7-9
clone size: -
CDR3 length: 13
CDR3 DNA: TGTGCCAGCAGCTTAGACAGCAATCAGCCCCAGCATTTT
CDR3 protein: CASSLDSNQPQHF